A selection of T cell receptor beta chains follows, all from one sample in a study of T cells in Graves' hyperthyroidism and ophthalmopathy. MiXCR was run by TCRdb on the multiplex PCR reads, yielding one entry per CDR3 protein. The sample yields about 500,000 distinct CDR3 sequences, 15% to 20% seen once. The sample taken for sequencing was blood. The receptors were gathered from a woman in her twenties or thirties with Graves' ophthalmopathy. CDR3s include the opening cysteine and the closing phenylalanine or tryptophan. The D gene is left open where the match is weak. Expanded clones are given a class, and other clones once, few, many or no size at all.

TRBJ2-2	.	.	TRBV5-1	TGCGCCAGCAGCTTCGGAGAAGTAGGGACCGGGGAGCTGTTTTTT	CASSFGEVGTGELFF
TRBJ1-5	many	TRBD1	TRBV19	TGTGCCAGTAGTATAGATGCAGGGGGCACGGGCAATCAGCCCCAGCATTTT	CASSIDAGGTGNQPQHF
TRBJ2-1	many	TRBD2	TRBV7-3	TGTGCCAGCAGCTTAACGTTGGTAGCGGGGAACAATGAGCAGTTCTTC	CASSLTLVAGNNEQFF
TRBJ1-5	many	TRBD1	TRBV6-2/TRBV6-3	TGTGCCAGCAATCGACAGGGCCCTAGCAATCAGCCCCAGCATTTT	CASNRQGPSNQPQHF
TRBJ1-3	.	.	TRBV15	TGTGCCACCAGCAGAGGTGGCCTTTTCATCTCTGGAAACACCATATATTTT	CATSRGGLFISGNTIYF
TRBJ2-6	few	.	TRBV4-2	TGTGCCAGCAGCCCAAACCTCGGGGGAATCAACGTCCTGACTTTC	CASSPNLGGINVLTF
TRBJ1-2	.	.	TRBV7-2	TGTGCCAGCAGCTCCTCCGGTGGTGGCTACACCTTC	CASSSSGGGYTF
TRBJ2-3	many	TRBD2	TRBV9	TGTGCCAGCAGCGGTAGCGGGACGCCCGGAGATACGCAGTATTTT	CASSGSGTPGDTQYF
TRBJ2-7	.	.	TRBV2	TGTGCCAGCAGTGTACCTCAGGGGACGGTGCACGAGCAGTACTTC	CASSVPQGTVHEQYF
TRBJ2-7	many	TRBD1	TRBV28	TGTGCCAGCAGCCCTGTGGGACAGGTGGGAGAGCAGTACTTC	CASSPVGQVGEQYF
TRBJ2-7	.	TRBD1	TRBV6-5	TGTGCCAGCAGTTACGGCGGACAGGGTTCCAACGAGCAGTACTTC	CASSYGGQGSNEQYF
TRBJ2-1	many	.	TRBV2	TGTGCCAGCAGTGAAGAAGCTTTCAATGAGCAGTTCTTC	CASSEEAFNEQFF
TRBJ2-1	many	.	TRBV28	TGTGCCAGCAGTTTCATAGGACTAATGGCGGAGCAGTTCTTC	CASSFIGLMAEQFF
TRBJ2-1	many	.	TRBV28	TGTGCCAGCAGTTTAAGGTCCCACAATGAGCAGTTCTTC	CASSLRSHNEQFF
TRBJ2-2	many	.	TRBV12-3/TRBV12-4	TGTGCCAGCAGTTTCGTGGCCGGGGAGCTGTTTTTT	CASSFVAGELFF
TRBJ2-1	many	.	TRBV4-3	TGCGCCAGCAGCCAAGGGGGAGAAGCGAATGAGCAGTTCTTC	CASSQGGEANEQFF